This T cell receptor (beta chain) was profiled in a study of T cell repertoires in cytomegalovirus infection. Study context: Public TCR beta signatures indicated both CMV infection and matching HLA type. Study conclusions and caveats: Carriers of CMV and the relevant HLA type were discriminated by public TCR beta frequency.

A single record per CDR3 protein comes from TCRdb applying MiXCR to the reads. Of 450,000 to 550,000 distinct CDR3 sequences in the sample, about 39% are singletons; the top ten hold around two fifths. The length of the CDR3 is 11 residues. Trimming left V 8 bases short and J 6 bases short, with 9 bases between. Per the germline V gene, CDR1 is ENHRY and CDR2 is SYGVKD. A word on this clonotype: Its antigen is unknown.

The chain couples TRBV10-3 to TRBJ2-3, with D possibly being TRBD1 or TRBD2 (5 bases each). The sample in question was cultured PBMCs, obtained from culture after CMV antigen stimulation. This clonotype originated in a human donor in good health (CMV status not recorded). Some clones in this sample may be carry-over from other donors' samples. This CDR3 is CAIGDADTQYF. Written as DNA, the CDR3 is TGTGCCATCGGGGACGCGGATACGCAGTATTTT.